A single sample gave rise to the 20 T cell receptor beta chains below, sequenced in a study of cytomegalovirus exposure and HLA in healthy donors. This table comes from immunoSEQ multiplex PCR, and its TCRdb copy is limited to in-frame clones, with some not included. The sample holds 170,000 or so clones; roughly 84% are singletons and the top ten take approximately 3%. The specimen sequenced was PBMCs. Receptors were obtained from a woman aged 18-29 years in good health and CMV-seropositive.

The V gene is TRBV5-1, the J gene TRBJ1-3; D unresolved. The V gene lost 0 bases and the J gene lost 2 bases, with 9 bases spanning the gap. CDR1 is SGHRS, CDR2 YFSETQ, per germline. CDR3 length: 15 amino acids. In DNA form, the CDR3 reads TGCGCCAGCAGCTTGGCCGGGGAAGCTGGAAACACCATATATTTT. This encodes CASSLAGEAGNTIYF.

V is TRBV19 and J is TRBJ2-5, with D possibly being TRBD1 (6 bases). Germline V CDR1 and CDR2: LNHDA, SQIVND (reference sequence). CDR3 size: 13 residues. Between the trimmed V and J ends, which lost 3 bases and 5 bases, there was a span of 10 bases. Written as DNA, the CDR3 is TGTGCCAGTAGTATGGGTAGGGGGGAGACCCAGTACTTC. Translation gives CASSMGRGETQYF.

CDR3: CASSLQGQANNEQFF. The CDR3 coding sequence is TGCGCCAGCAGCCTCCAGGGACAGGCCAACAATGAGCAGTTCTTC. The V and J genes are TRBV5-1 and TRBJ2-1, with 8 nucleotides matching TRBD1. Germline CDR1 SGHRS, CDR2 YFSETQ. V gave up 4 bases and J gave up 5 bases; unmatched junction bases: 8. The CDR3 sequence is 15 residues long.

The chain recombines TRBV6-6 with TRBJ2-2; no clear D. CDR3 length equals 13 residues. V lost 5 bases to trimming and J lost 1 base, with 5 bases between them. Germline loops: CDR1 MNHNY, CDR2 SVGAGI (reference sequence). DNA of the CDR3: TGTGCCAGCAGTCGACAGAACACCGGGGAGCTGTTTTTT. Translating gives CASSRQNTGELFF.

This clone was picked up a small number of times. This rearrangement joins TRBV7-9 to TRBJ2-5; TRBD2 aligns across 8 bases. V dropped 5 bases and J dropped 5; count of bases not matched to a gene: 7. CDR3 size: 14 residues. CDR1 SEHNR and CDR2 FQNEAQ come from the germline V gene (reference sequence). For the CDR3, the DNA is TGTGCCAGCAGCCTGGGACTAGGAGTTGAGACCCAGTACTTC. Protein product: CASSLGLGVETQYF.

This clone appeared a single time. The rearrangement links TRBV29-1 to TRBJ2-1; 9 nucleotides agree with TRBD2. J was trimmed by 0 bases and V by 8 bases; bases with no gene match: 8. The CDR3 length is 15 residues. The germline V gene encodes CDR1 SQVTM and CDR2 ANQGSEA. The CDR3 sequence: CSCDGRGGSYNEQFF. The CDR3 bases are TGCAGCTGTGACGGGCGGGGGGGCTCCTACAATGAGCAGTTCTTC.

This chain uses TRBV27 with TRBJ2-7; 8 bases map to TRBD1. Trimming cost V 5 bases and J 1 base; bases outside gene matches: 13. CDR1 and CDR2 from the germline V gene are MNHEY and SMNVEV (reference sequence). This CDR3 comprises 17 residues. CDR3 sequence: CASSPRITRDRSYEQYF. CDR3 DNA sequence: TGTGCCAGCAGTCCAAGAATAACCCGGGACAGGTCCTACGAGCAGTACTTC.

J is TRBJ2-1 and V is TRBV7-9, with TRBD1 identical over 7 bases. Germline CDR1 and CDR2: SEHNR and FQNEAQ (reference sequence). The CDR3 runs to 13 residues. J lost 15 bases, V lost 1 base, and 9 bases had no gene match. CDR3 residues: CASSLDGGQISFF. Written as DNA, the CDR3 is TGTGCCAGCAGCTTAGATGGGGGACAGATTTCGTTCTTC.

V and J are TRBV11-2 and TRBJ2-5, with D maybe TRBD2 (6 bases). This CDR3 has 16 residues. V was cut by 1 base and J by 5 bases, with 17 bases left in between. The V gene's germline CDR1 is SGHAT and CDR2 FQNNGV. CDR3 residues: CASSLGVLLGGETQYF. DNA for the CDR3: TGTGCCAGCAGCTTAGGAGTCCTTCTTGGGGGGGAGACCCAGTACTTC.

This chain's CDR3 is CASSLFSQIQGVYGYTF. DNA of the CDR3: TGTGCCAGCAGCTTATTTTCCCAAATTCAGGGGGTATATGGCTACACCTTC. This chain joins TRBV11-2 and TRBJ1-2, with 7 bases that match TRBD1. V was clipped by 2 bases and J by 5 bases; unmatched bases: 14. The germline CDR1 and CDR2 sequences are SGHAT and FQNNGV. CDR3 size: 17 residues.

The CDR3 loop reads CASGQGPGANVLTF. The CDR3 region has the DNA TGTGCCAGCGGACAGGGCCCTGGGGCCAACGTCCTGACTTTC. The genes are TRBV6-1 and TRBJ2-6, with 8 bases fitting TRBD1. This CDR3 contains 14 residues. Trimming cost V 8 bases and J 2 bases; bases outside gene matches: 2. Germline CDR1 is MNHNS and CDR2 is SASEGT.

This clone was detected only a few times. The V call is TRBV2, the J call TRBJ2-3; 9 bases fit TRBD2. Trimming cost V 8 bases and J 0 bases; bases outside gene matches: 9. Germline V gives CDR1 SNHLY, CDR2 FYNNEI. The CDR3 has 16 residues. Here the CDR3 reads CASSGTSRSSTDTQYF. The CDR3 bases are TGTGCCAGCTCCGGGACTAGCCGCTCTAGCACAGATACGCAGTATTTT.

The rearrangement joins TRBV7-2 to TRBJ2-7; a weak D match, TRBD2 (5 bases). CDR3 length: 15 residues. The germline gives CDR1 SGHTA, CDR2 FQGNSA. V shed 2 bases and J shed 5 bases, with 16 bases lying between them. CDR3 DNA: TGTGCCAGCAGCTTATTGGCGGGCGGAGTGAACGAGCAGTACTTC. Its protein is CASSLLAGGVNEQYF.

The J gene is TRBJ2-1, the V gene TRBV6-5, with TRBD1 identical over 9 bases. The CDR3 has 14 residues. Germline CDR1 and CDR2: MNHEY and SVGAGI. The V segment lost 7 bases and the J segment 10 bases; nucleotides outside the gene matches: 11. In DNA, the CDR3 is TGTGCCAGCAATCAATTCGGACAGGGGCGCGAGCAGTTCTTC. Amino acids: CASNQFGQGREQFF.

The J gene is TRBJ1-3, the V gene TRBV5-4; maybe TRBD1 (6 bases). Trimming took off 3 bases at V and 2 bases at J, with 6 bases between the two ends. Looked up from germline, CDR1 is SGHNT and CDR2 is YYREEE (reference sequence). The CDR3 contains 13 residues. Here the CDR3 reads CASSWDTGNTIYF. Written as DNA, the CDR3 is TGTGCCAGCAGCTGGGACACTGGAAACACCATATATTTT.

The chain carries TRBV15 and TRBJ1-2; 8 nucleotides align to TRBD1. CDR3 length: 15 residues. Germline CDR1 is LNHNV and CDR2 is YYDKDF (reference sequence). V lost 5 bases to trimming and J lost 4 bases; unmatched junction nucleotides: 9. CDR3 sequence: CATSAPGGDVYGYTF. The CDR3 nucleotides are TGTGCCACCAGCGCACCAGGGGGCGACGTCTATGGCTACACCTTC.

The chain joins TRBV5-1 to TRBJ2-5, with no clear D. The CDR3 is made up of 12 amino acids. Germline V gives CDR1 SGHRS, CDR2 YFSETQ. Trimming cost V 5 bases and J 3 bases, with 8 bases left between them. The CDR3 sequence: CASSGPEETQYF. In DNA form, the CDR3 reads TGCGCCAGCAGTGGGCCCGAAGAGACCCAGTACTTC.

CDR3 sequence reads: CASSHSPGGRAFF. In DNA form, the CDR3 reads TGTGCCAGCAGCCATTCGCCCGGGGGTAGGGCTTTCTTT. V usage is TRBV9 and J usage is TRBJ1-1, with a tentative D call TRBD1 (5 bases). The V end was cut by 4 bases, the J end by 11 bases, with 18 bases between. This CDR3 has 13 amino acids. Germline V gene sequence: CDR1 SGDLS, CDR2 YYNGEE.

The V and J genes are TRBV4-2 and TRBJ2-6, with D possibly TRBD2 on 6 matching bases. V dropped 3 bases and J dropped 0 bases, with 6 bases sitting between them. Germline CDR1 is LGHNA and CDR2 is YNFKEQ. The CDR3 has 15 amino acids. Here the CDR3 DNA reads TGTGCCAGCAGCCAGGGGGGCTCTGGGGCCAACGTCCTGACTTTC. The encoded protein is CASSQGGSGANVLTF.

The rearrangement links TRBV7-2 to TRBJ2-1, with D perhaps TRBD1 (6 bases). CDR3 length: 15 residues. Trimming removed 5 bases at V and 0 bases at J, with 11 bases between. Germline CDR1 and CDR2: SGHTA and FQGNSA. CDR3 residues: CASSRTGISYNEQFF. Written as DNA, the CDR3 is TGTGCCAGCAGCCGAACAGGGATCTCCTACAATGAGCAGTTCTTC.